Below are 9 T cell receptor beta chains sequenced from a single sample in a study of T cells in Graves' hyperthyroidism and ophthalmopathy. The CDR3 regions of TCR beta were amplified from RNA transcripts. The TCR CDR3 was amplified in a first-round RT-PCR using the HTBI primer set. From the multiplex PCR reads, TCRdb called clonotypes with MiXCR, one entry per CDR3 protein. This table holds about 250,000 distinct CDR3 sequences, almost 25% found once. Specimen: blood. Receptors originate from a woman aged 35 to 49 with Graves' ophthalmopathy.

This clonotype was recorded at least ten times. The chain links TRBV30 to TRBJ1-2, with D possibly being TRBD1 (5 bases). V dropped 0 bases and J dropped 1 base, with 12 bases sitting between them. The CDR3 covers 15 residues. Germline CDR1 reads GTSNPN; CDR2 reads SVGIG (reference sequence). The CDR3 sequence: CAWSVKGVNNYGYTF. The CDR3 DNA reads as TGTGCCTGGAGTGTTAAAGGGGTGAATAACTATGGCTACACCTTC. The complete variable domain, with remaining parts taken from reference TRBV30 and TRBJ1-2, reads SQTIHQWPATLVQPVGSPLSLECTVEGTSNPNLYWYRQAAGRGLQLLFYSVGIGQISSEVPQNLSASRPQDRQFILSSKKLLLSDSGFYLCAWSVKGVNNYGYTFGSGTRLTVV.

The rearrangement links TRBV13 to TRBJ1-2, with D maybe TRBD1 (6 bases). The germline CDR1 and CDR2 sequences are PRHDT and FYEKMQ (reference sequence). CDR3 length equals 15 residues. V gave up 6 bases and J gave up 0 bases, with 14 bases separating them. For the CDR3, the DNA is TGTGCCAGCAGTTATACCAGGGGATCTAACTATGGCTACACCTTC. Its translation: CASSYTRGSNYGYTF.

This clonotype occurred many times. The V and J genes are TRBV7-8 and TRBJ1-5; D unresolved. This CDR3 has 15 amino acids. The germline V and J ends were trimmed by 1 base and 0 bases, with 7 bases remaining between them. Germline V gene sequence: CDR1 SGHVS, CDR2 FQNEAQ. CDR3 sequence reads: CASSLGHHSNQPQHF. The CDR3 nucleotides are TGTGCCAGCAGCTTAGGCCACCATAGCAATCAGCCCCAGCATTTT.

The table lists this clonotype with many counts. A junction boundary mismatches the germline segment, possibly from a read error. V is TRBV11-2 and J is TRBJ1-1; D gene uncertain. The V gene's germline CDR1 is SGHAT and CDR2 FQNNGV. The CDR3 contains 11 residues. The CDR3 protein is CACRRSAEAFF. In DNA, the CDR3 is TGTGCCTGCAGGAGGTCTGCGGAAGCTTTCTTT.

This clonotype was seen only once. The chain uses TRBV7-2 and TRBJ1-2; D gene unclear. This CDR3 has 13 amino acids. V was pared by 3 bases and J by 4 bases, with 9 bases between. Germline CDR1 and CDR2: SGHTA and FQGNSA. CDR3: CASSLDGLYGYTF. As DNA, the CDR3 is TGTGCCAGCAGCTTGGACGGACTCTATGGCTACACCTTC. Full variable domain (remainder filled in from reference TRBV7-2 and TRBJ1-2): GAGVSQSPSNKVTEKGKDVELRCDPISGHTALYWYRQSLGQGLEFLIYFQGNSAPDKSGLPSDRFSAERTGGSVSTLTIQRTQQEDSAVYLCASSLDGLYGYTFGSGTRLTVV.

The sample holds many counts of this clonotype. The chain combines TRBV28 with TRBJ2-5; tentatively, D is TRBD2 (6 bases). Germline CDR1 MDHEN, CDR2 SYDVKM. V was shortened by 2 bases and J by 2 bases, with 21 bases between the two germline ends. The CDR3 sequence is 18 residues long. The CDR3: CASSLELAPNVKQETQYF. For the CDR3, the DNA is TGTGCCAGCAGTTTAGAGCTAGCGCCCAATGTTAAACAAGAGACCCAGTACTTC.

V usage is TRBV2 and J usage is TRBJ2-7, with 7 bases fitting TRBD2. CDR3 length: 12 amino acids. Germline V gives CDR1 SNHLY, CDR2 FYNNEI. V lost 11 bases to trimming and J lost 3 bases; unmatched junction nucleotides: 7. CDR3 in amino acids: CAGGDGLYEQYF. In DNA, the CDR3 is TGTGCCGGGGGGGACGGACTCTACGAGCAGTACTTC.

The V and J genes are TRBV7-2 and TRBJ2-5; 7 bases line up with TRBD1. Germline trimming cut 5 bases from V and 2 bases from J; bases unmatched to any gene: 5. The CDR3 sequence is 14 residues long. The germline CDR1 and CDR2 sequences are SGHTA and FQGNSA. The CDR3 reads CASSARGRQETQYF. In nucleotides, the CDR3 is TGTGCCAGCAGCGCGAGGGGGCGGCAAGAGACCCAGTACTTC. Full variable domain (rest looked up from reference TRBV7-2 and TRBJ2-5): GAGVSQSPSNKVTEKGKDVELRCDPISGHTALYWYRQSLGQGLEFLIYFQGNSAPDKSGLPSDRFSAERTGGSVSTLTIQRTQQEDSAVYLCASSARGRQETQYFGPGTRLLVL.

This clonotype was seen at least ten times. V gene TRBV2 combines with J gene TRBJ1-1, with 10 nucleotides matching TRBD1. The V and J ends lost 7 bases and 5 bases, in that order; junction bases with no gene match: 16. The CDR3 consists of 17 residues. The germline gives CDR1 SNHLY, CDR2 FYNNEI. This chain's CDR3 is CASNWAEWGQGRTEAFF. The CDR3 region has the DNA TGTGCCAGCAATTGGGCTGAGTGGGGACAGGGGAGGACTGAAGCTTTCTTT.